The clone carrying this TCR beta chain was seen more than once but under ten times. The antigen remains unidentified. Germline CDR1 and CDR2: MNHNY and SVGAGI (reference sequence). The V end was cut by 0 bases, the J end by 8 bases, with 7 bases between. This CDR3 has 12 residues. The entry originates in a study of post-analysis software for immune sequencing data. Study observations and caveats: Compared with controls, patients showed significantly lower normalized Chao1 diversity. With F measure, samples from one preparation batch clustered together strongly. TRBV5-6, TRBV5-1 and TRBV20-1 belonged to a set of roughly 5 TRBV segments that were more frequent in patients than controls.

Carried by the TCR beta cDNA libraries were unique molecular identifiers. TCRdb processed the PCR reads anew with MiXCR; each CDR3 protein has one entry. The sample records around 260,000 distinct CDR3 sequences, 30% to 45% being singletons. This sequence joins TRBV6-6 and TRBJ1-1, with D unclear. The sequencing sample was made of blood. The TCR originated in a girl aged 5-17 years with multiple sclerosis. The CDR3 region is CASSYSTAEAFF. The CDR3 DNA reads as TGTGCCAGCAGTTACTCGACTGCGGAAGCTTTCTTT.